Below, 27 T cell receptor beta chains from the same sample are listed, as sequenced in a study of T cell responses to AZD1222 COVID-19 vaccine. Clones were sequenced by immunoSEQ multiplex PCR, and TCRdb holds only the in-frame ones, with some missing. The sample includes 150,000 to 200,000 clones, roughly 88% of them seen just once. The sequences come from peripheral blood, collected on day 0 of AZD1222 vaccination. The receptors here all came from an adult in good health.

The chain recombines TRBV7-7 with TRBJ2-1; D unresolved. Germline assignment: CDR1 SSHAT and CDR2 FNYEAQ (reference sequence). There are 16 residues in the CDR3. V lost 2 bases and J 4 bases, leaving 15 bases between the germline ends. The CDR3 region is CASSLSADLPYNEQFF. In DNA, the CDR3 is TGTGCCAGCAGCTTATCGGCGGACCTCCCATACAATGAGCAGTTCTTC. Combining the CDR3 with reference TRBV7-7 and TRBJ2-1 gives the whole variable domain GAGVSQSPRYKVTKRGQDVTLRCDPISSHATLYWYQQALGQGPEFLTYFNYEAQPDKSGLPSDRFSAERPEGSISTLTIQRTEQRDSAMYRCASSLSADLPYNEQFFGPGTRLTVL.

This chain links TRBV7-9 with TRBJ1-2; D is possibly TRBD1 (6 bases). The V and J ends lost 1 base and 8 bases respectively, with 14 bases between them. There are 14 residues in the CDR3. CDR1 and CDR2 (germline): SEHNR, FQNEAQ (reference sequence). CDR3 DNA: TGTGCCAGCAGCTTAGATGGAACAGGGCGAGGCTACACCTTC. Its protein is CASSLDGTGRGYTF.

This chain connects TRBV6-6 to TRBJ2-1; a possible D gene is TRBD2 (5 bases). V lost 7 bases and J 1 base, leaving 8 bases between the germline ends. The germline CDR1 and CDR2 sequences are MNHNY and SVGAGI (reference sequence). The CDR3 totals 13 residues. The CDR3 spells CASKDSSYNEQFF. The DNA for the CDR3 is TGTGCCAGCAAGGACTCATCCTACAATGAGCAGTTCTTC.

Here the CDR3 reads CASSPPRKGQGYNEQFF. CDR3 DNA sequence: TGTGCCAGCAGTCCCCCACGGAAGGGACAGGGATACAATGAGCAGTTCTTC. This sequence joins TRBV6-6 and TRBJ2-1; TRBD1 matches at 9 bases. The CDR3 totals 17 residues. The trim removed 5 bases at V and 4 bases at J, leaving 12 bases unmatched. Per germline, CDR1 MNHNY and CDR2 SVGAGI (reference sequence).

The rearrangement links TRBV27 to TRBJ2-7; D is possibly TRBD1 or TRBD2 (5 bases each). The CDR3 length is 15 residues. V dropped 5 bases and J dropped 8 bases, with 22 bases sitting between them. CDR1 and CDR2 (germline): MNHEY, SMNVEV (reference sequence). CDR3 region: CASSPPLWTPGQQYF. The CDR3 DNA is TGTGCCAGCAGTCCACCTTTGTGGACCCCGGGGCAGCAGTACTTC.

The CDR3 DNA reads as TGTGCCAGCAGCGTAGGGCAGGGAAACTCCTACGAGCAGTACTTC. It specifies CASSVGQGNSYEQYF. The chain recombines TRBV9 with TRBJ2-7; TRBD1 might be the D (5 bases). The CDR3 extends over 15 amino acids. The ends were cut back, 0 bases at V and 0 bases at J, with 10 bases in the middle. The germline gives CDR1 SGDLS, CDR2 YYNGEE. Filled out from reference TRBV9 and TRBJ2-7, the complete variable domain reads DSGVTQTPKHLITATGQRVTLRCSPRSGDLSVYWYQQSLDQGLQFLIQYYNGEERAKGNILERFSAQQFPDLHSELNLSSLELGDSALYFCASSVGQGNSYEQYFGPGTRLTVT.

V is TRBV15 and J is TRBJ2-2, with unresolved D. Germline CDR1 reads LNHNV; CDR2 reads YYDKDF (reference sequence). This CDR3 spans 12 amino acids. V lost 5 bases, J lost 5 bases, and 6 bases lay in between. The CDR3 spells CATSGMTGELFF. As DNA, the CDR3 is TGTGCCACCAGCGGCATGACCGGGGAGCTGTTTTTT.

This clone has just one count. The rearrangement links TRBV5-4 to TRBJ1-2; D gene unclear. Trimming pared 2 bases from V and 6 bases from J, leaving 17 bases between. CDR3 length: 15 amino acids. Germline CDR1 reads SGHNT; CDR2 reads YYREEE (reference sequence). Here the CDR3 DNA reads TGTGCCAGCAGCTTAGACGGTCTTCATTTAGATGGCTACACCTTC. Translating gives CASSLDGLHLDGYTF.

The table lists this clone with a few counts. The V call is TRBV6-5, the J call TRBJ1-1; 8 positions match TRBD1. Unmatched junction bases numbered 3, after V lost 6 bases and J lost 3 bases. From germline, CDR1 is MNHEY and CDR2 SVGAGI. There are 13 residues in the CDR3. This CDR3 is CASSQGAYTEAFF. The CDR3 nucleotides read TGTGCCAGCAGCCAGGGGGCGTACACTGAAGCTTTCTTT.

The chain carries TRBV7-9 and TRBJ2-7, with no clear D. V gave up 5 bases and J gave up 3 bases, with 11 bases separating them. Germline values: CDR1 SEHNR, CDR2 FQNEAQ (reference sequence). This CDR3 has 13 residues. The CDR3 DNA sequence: TGTGCCAGCAGCCTCGGGCCGCGCTACGAGCAGTACTTC. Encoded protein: CASSLGPRYEQYF. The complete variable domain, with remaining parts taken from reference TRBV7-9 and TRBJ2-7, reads DTGVSQNPRHKITKRGQNVTFRCDPISEHNRLYWYRQTLGQGPEFLTYFQNEAQLEKSRLLSDRFSAERPKGSFSTLEIQRTEQGDSAMYLCASSLGPRYEQYFGPGTRLTVT.

The CDR3 loop reads CASSLGRSPLHF. The CDR3 DNA reads as TGTGCCAGCAGCTTAGGACGTTCACCCCTCCACTTT. The rearrangement links TRBV7-9 to TRBJ1-6; D is unresolved. The CDR3 totals 12 residues. Germline V CDR1 and CDR2: SEHNR, FQNEAQ (reference sequence). V was pared by 1 base and J by 9 bases, with 4 bases between.

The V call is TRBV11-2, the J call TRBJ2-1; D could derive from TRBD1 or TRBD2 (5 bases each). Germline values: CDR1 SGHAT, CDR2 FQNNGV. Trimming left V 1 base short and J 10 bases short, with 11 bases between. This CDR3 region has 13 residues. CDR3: CASSLGWDGEQFF. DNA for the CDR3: TGTGCCAGCAGCTTAGGGTGGGACGGAGAGCAGTTCTTC.

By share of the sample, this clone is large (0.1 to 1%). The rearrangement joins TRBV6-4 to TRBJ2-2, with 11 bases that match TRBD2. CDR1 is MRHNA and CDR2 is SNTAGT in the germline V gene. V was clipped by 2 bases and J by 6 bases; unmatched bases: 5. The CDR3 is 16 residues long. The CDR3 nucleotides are TGTGCCAGCAGTGACGGGACTAGCGGCGGGGCCGGGGAGCTGTTTTTT. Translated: CASSDGTSGGAGELFF.

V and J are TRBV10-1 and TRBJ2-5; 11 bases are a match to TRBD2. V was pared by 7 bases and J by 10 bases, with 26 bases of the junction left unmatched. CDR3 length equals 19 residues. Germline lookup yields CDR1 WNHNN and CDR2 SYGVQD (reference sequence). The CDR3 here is CASTNPDRALAGVHRDQYF. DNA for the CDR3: TGCGCCAGCACCAACCCGGACAGGGCACTAGCGGGGGTTCACAGAGACCAGTACTTC.

The CDR3 coding sequence is TGTGCCAGCACCAGGGGCCCGGGCTTTAACTATGGCTACACCTTC. Translation: CASTRGPGFNYGYTF. The chain joins TRBV6-5 to TRBJ1-2; D may be TRBD1 (6 bases). CDR1 and CDR2 from the germline V gene are MNHEY and SVGAGI. Trimming removed 7 bases at V and 1 base at J, with 16 bases between. The CDR3 spans 15 residues.

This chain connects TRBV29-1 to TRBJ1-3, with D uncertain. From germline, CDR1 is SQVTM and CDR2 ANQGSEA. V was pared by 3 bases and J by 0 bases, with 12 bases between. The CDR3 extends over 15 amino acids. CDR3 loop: CSVEDLTLSGNTIYF. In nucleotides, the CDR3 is TGCAGCGTTGAGGACCTGACACTCTCTGGAAACACCATATATTTT.

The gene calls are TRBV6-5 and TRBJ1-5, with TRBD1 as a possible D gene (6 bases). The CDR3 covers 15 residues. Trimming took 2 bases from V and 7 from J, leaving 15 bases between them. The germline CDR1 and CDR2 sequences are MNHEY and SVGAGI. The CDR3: CASSYKSGGGQPQHF. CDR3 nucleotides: TGTGCCAGCAGTTACAAATCGGGGGGCGGGCAGCCCCAGCATTTT.

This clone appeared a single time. CDR3 region: CASSAPGLAGGGTGELFF. Here the CDR3 DNA reads TGTGCCAGCAGCGCGCCGGGACTAGCGGGGGGAGGGACCGGGGAGCTGTTTTTT. The chain is built from TRBV9 and TRBJ2-2; the match to TRBD2 covers 15 bases. CDR3 length: 18 residues. Germline V gene sequence: CDR1 SGDLS, CDR2 YYNGEE. The V gene end was trimmed by 3 bases and the J gene end by 5 bases; junction bases not matched to a gene: 8.

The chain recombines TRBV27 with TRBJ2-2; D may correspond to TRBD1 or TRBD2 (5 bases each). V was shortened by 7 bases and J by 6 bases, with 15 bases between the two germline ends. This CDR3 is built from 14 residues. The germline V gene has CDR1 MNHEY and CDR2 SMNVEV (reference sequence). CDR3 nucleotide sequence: TGTGCCAGCAATGACCGGGGCTCCCCCGGGGAGCTGTTTTTT. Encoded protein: CASNDRGSPGELFF.

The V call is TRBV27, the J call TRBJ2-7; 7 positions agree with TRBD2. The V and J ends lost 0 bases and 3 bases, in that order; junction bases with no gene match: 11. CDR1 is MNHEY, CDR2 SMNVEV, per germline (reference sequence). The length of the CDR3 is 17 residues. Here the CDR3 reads CASSLSGGRYRLYEQYF. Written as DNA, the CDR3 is TGTGCCAGCAGTTTATCGGGGGGGAGGTACAGACTCTACGAGCAGTACTTC.

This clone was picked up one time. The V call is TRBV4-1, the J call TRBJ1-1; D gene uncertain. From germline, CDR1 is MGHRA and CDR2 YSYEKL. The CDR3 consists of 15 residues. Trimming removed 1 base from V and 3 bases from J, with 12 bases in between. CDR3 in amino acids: CASSQAAGSYTEAFF. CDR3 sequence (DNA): TGCGCCAGCAGCCAAGCGGCCGGATCGTACACTGAAGCTTTCTTT.

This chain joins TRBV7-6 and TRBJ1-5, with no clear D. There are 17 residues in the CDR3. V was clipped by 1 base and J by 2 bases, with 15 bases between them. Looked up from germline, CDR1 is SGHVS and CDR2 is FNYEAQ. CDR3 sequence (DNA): TGTGCCAGCAGCTTAGTTCATGGAGGGATGGGCAATCAGCCCCAGCATTTT. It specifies CASSLVHGGMGNQPQHF.

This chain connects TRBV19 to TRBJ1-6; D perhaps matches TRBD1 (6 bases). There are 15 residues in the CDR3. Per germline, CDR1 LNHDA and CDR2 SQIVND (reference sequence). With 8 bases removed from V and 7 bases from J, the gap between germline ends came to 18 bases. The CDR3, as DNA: TGTGCCAGTCGAAAGGGGGTTCTGGAAAATTCACCCCTCCACTTT. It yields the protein CASRKGVLENSPLHF.

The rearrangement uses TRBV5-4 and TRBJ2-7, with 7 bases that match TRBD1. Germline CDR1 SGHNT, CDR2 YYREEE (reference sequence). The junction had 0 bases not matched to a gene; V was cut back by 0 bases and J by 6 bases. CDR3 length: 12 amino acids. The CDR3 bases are TGTGCCAGCAGCTTGGACAGGGGCGAGCAGTACTTC. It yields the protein CASSLDRGEQYF.

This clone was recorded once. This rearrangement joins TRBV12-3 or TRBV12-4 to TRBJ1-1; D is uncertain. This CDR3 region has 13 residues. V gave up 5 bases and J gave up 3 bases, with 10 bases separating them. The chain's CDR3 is CASSRTPDTEAFF. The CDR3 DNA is TGTGCCAGCAGTCGTACCCCTGACACTGAAGCTTTCTTT.

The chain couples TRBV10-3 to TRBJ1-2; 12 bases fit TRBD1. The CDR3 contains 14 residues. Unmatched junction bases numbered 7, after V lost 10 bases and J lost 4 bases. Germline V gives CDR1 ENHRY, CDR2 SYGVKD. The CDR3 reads CASIPGQGAYGYTF. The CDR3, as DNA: TGTGCCAGTATCCCGGGACAGGGGGCCTATGGCTACACCTTC.

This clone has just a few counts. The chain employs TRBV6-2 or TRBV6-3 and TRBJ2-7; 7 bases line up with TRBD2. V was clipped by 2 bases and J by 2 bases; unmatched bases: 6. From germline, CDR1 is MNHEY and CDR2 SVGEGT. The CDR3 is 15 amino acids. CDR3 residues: CASSYLADETYEQYF. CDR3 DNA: TGTGCCAGCAGTTACCTAGCGGATGAGACCTACGAGCAGTACTTC.